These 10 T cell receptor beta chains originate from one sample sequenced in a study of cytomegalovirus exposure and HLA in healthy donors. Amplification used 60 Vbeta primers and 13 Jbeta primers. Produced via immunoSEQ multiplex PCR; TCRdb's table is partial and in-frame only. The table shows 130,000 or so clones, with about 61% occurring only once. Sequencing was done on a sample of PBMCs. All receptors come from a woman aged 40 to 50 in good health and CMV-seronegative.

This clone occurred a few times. The CDR3 sequence is CASSMGTDLNYGYTF. CDR3 sequence (DNA): TGTGCCAGTAGTATGGGGACAGACCTGAACTATGGCTACACCTTC. The V call is TRBV19, the J call TRBJ1-2, with 7 bases matching TRBD1. In germline, CDR1 is LNHDA, CDR2 SQIVND (reference sequence). With 3 bases clipped from V and 2 bases from J, the junction kept 6 bases outside the gene matches. The CDR3 contains 15 residues. Looking up the rest from reference TRBV19 and TRBJ1-2 gives the full variable domain: DGGITQSPKYLFRKEGQNVTLSCEQNLNHDAMYWYRQDPGQGLRLIYYSQIVNDFQKGDIAEGYSVSREKKESFPLTVTSAQKNPTAFYLCASSMGTDLNYGYTFGSGTRLTVV.

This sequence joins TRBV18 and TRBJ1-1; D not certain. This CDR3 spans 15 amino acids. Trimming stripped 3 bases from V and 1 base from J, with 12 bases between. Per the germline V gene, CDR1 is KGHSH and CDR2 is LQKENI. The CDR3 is CASSPPGLRNTEAFF. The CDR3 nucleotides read TGTGCCAGCTCACCTCCTGGACTGAGGAACACTGAAGCTTTCTTT.

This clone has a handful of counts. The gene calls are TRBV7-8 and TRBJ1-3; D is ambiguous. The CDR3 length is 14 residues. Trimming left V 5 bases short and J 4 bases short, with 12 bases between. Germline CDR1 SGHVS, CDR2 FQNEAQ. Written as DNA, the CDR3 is TGTGCCAGCAGCCCCTACTCCTCCGGAAACACCATATATTTT. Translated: CASSPYSSGNTIYF.

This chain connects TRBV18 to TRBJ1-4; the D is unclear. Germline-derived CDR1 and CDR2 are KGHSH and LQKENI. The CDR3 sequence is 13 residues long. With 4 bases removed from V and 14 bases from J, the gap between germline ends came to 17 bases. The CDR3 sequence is CASSLTPITSLFF. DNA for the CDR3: TGTGCCAGCTCACTGACACCGATAACTTCGCTGTTTTTT.

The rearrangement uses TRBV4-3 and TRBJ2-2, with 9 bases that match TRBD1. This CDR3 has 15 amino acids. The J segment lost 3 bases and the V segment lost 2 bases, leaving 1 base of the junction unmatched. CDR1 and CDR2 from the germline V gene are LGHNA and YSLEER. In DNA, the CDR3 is TGCGCCAGCAGCCAATGGACAGGGGACACCGGGGAGCTGTTTTTT. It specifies CASSQWTGDTGELFF.

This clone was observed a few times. The CDR3 DNA follows: TGTGCCAGTAGTGCCGACAAAGGGGACAGACAGACTCATGGCTACACCTTC. Amino acid sequence: CASSADKGDRQTHGYTF. The J gene is TRBJ1-2, the V gene TRBV19, with 7 bases that match TRBD1. The germline V gene has CDR1 LNHDA and CDR2 SQIVND (reference sequence). V lost 5 bases to trimming and J lost 6 bases; unmatched junction nucleotides: 18. The length of the CDR3 is 17 residues. The full variable domain, rest sourced from reference TRBV19 and TRBJ1-2, is DGGITQSPKYLFRKEGQNVTLSCEQNLNHDAMYWYRQDPGQGLRLIYYSQIVNDFQKGDIAEGYSVSREKKESFPLTVTSAQKNPTAFYLCASSADKGDRQTHGYTFGSGTRLTVV.

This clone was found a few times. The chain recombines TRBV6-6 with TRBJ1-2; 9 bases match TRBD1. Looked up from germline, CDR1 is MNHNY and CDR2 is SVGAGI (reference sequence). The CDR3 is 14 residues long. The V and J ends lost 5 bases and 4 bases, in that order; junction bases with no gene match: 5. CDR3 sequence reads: CASSAPGQGYGYTF. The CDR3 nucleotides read TGTGCCAGCAGTGCCCCGGGACAGGGCTATGGCTACACCTTC.

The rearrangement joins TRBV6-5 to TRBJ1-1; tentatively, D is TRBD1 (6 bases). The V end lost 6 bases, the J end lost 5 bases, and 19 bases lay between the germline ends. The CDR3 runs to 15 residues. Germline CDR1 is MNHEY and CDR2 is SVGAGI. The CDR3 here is CASRRGGGRRTEAFF. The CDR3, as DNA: TGTGCCAGCAGACGGGGCGGGGGGCGAAGAACTGAAGCTTTCTTT.

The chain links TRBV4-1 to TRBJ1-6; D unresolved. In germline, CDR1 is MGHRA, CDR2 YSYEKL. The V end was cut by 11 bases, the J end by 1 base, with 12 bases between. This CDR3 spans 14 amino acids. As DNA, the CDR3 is TGCGCCTGCCGACTAGGATCCTATAATTCACCCCTCCACTTT. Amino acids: CACRLGSYNSPLHF.

CDR3 in DNA: TGTGCCAGCAGCCCGACAGGTTCGGCCGGGGCCAACGTCCTGACTTTC. Translation gives CASSPTGSAGANVLTF. The chain uses TRBV9 and TRBJ2-6; tentative D call: TRBD1 (6 bases). CDR3 length: 16 residues. V was clipped by 4 bases and J by 4 bases, with 15 bases between them. Germline V gene lookup returns CDR1 SGDLS and CDR2 YYNGEE.